A selection of T cell receptor beta chains follows, all from one sample in a study of T cell repertoires in cytomegalovirus infection. TCRdb independently ran MiXCR on the reads; one entry per CDR3 protein. The table records about 310,000 distinct CDR3 sequences, approximately 8.9% of them present only once. The material sequenced was PBMCs. These receptors were obtained from a human donor in good health (CMV status not recorded). Some clones in this sample may be carry-over from other donors' samples. CDR3s include the opening cysteine and the closing phenylalanine or tryptophan. The order of the fields is CDR3 DNA, CDR3 protein, J gene, clone size, V gene, D gene. The D gene is left open where the match is weak. Clone size is stated in some rows and not others, as once, few, many or a class when expanded.

CDR3nt: TGTGCCAGCAGTCTAGGGGACTACGAGCAGTACTTC
CDR3aa: CASSLGDYEQYF
j_gene: TRBJ2-7
abundance: many
v_gene: TRBV7-6
d_gene: NA

CDR3nt: TGTGCCAGCAGCTTAGGAAGTAGTGAAAAACTGTTTTTT
CDR3aa: CASSLGSSEKLFF
j_gene: TRBJ1-4
abundance: many
v_gene: TRBV7-9
d_gene: NA

CDR3nt: TGCAGTGCTAGACACACAGGGGGTATCGGGGAGCTGTTTTTT
CDR3aa: CSARHTGGIGELFF
j_gene: TRBJ2-2
abundance: few
v_gene: TRBV20-1
d_gene: TRBD1

CDR3nt: TGTGCCAGCAGCTTTCGACAGGAGCGCCAATCCGAGCAGTACTTC
CDR3aa: CASSFRQERQSEQYF
j_gene: TRBJ2-7
abundance: many
v_gene: TRBV7-2
d_gene: NA

CDR3nt: TGTGCCAGCAGCTTACGAACGGCGGAGACCCAGTACTTC
CDR3aa: CASSLRTAETQYF
j_gene: TRBJ2-5
abundance: many
v_gene: TRBV7-9
d_gene: NA

CDR3nt: TGTGCCAGCAGCCCAGGAGACGGCTACACCTTC
CDR3aa: CASSPGDGYTF
j_gene: TRBJ1-2
abundance: many
v_gene: TRBV18
d_gene: NA

CDR3nt: TGTGCCAGTAGTAAGAATGAGCAGTTCTTC
CDR3aa: CASSKNEQFF
j_gene: TRBJ2-1
abundance: many
v_gene: TRBV19
d_gene: NA

CDR3nt: TGTGCCAGTAGTAACTCCGGGACGAATCAGCCCCAGCATTTT
CDR3aa: CASSNSGTNQPQHF
j_gene: TRBJ1-5
abundance: many
v_gene: TRBV19
d_gene: NA

CDR3nt: TGTGCCAGCAGTGAAGTGAGGCCTTACGAGCAGTACTTC
CDR3aa: CASSEVRPYEQYF
j_gene: TRBJ2-7
abundance: NA
v_gene: TRBV6-1
d_gene: NA

CDR3nt: TGTGCCAGCAGTTCGAGACAGGGGGCTCGGAGAAAACTGTTTTTT
CDR3aa: CASSSRQGARRKLFF
j_gene: TRBJ1-4
abundance: many
v_gene: TRBV27
d_gene: TRBD1

CDR3nt: TGTGCCAGCAGTTACAAGGCCGATTGGAGGGTCGAGGGTAATCAGCCCCAGCATTTT
CDR3aa: CASSYKADWRVEGNQPQHF
j_gene: TRBJ1-5
abundance: many
v_gene: TRBV6-2/TRBV6-3
d_gene: NA

CDR3nt: TGCAGTGCTAGAGATGGGGTTCGGGGGGGGCCCGTCAATGAGCAGTTCTTC
CDR3aa: CSARDGVRGGPVNEQFF
j_gene: TRBJ2-1
abundance: few
v_gene: TRBV20-1
d_gene: TRBD2

CDR3nt: TGTGCCAGCCGCCGTGGGAGCGGGGGCCGGGCAGGGCAGCCCCAGCATTTT
CDR3aa: CASRRGSGGRAGQPQHF
j_gene: TRBJ1-5
abundance: many
v_gene: TRBV28
d_gene: NA

CDR3nt: TGTGCCAGCAGTTCCGGACAGGCTCACACTGAAGCTTTCTTT
CDR3aa: CASSSGQAHTEAFF
j_gene: TRBJ1-1
abundance: NA
v_gene: TRBV28
d_gene: TRBD1

CDR3nt: TGTGCCAGCAGGCGCGGACAGGAGAACACCGGGGAGCTGTTTTTT
CDR3aa: CASRRGQENTGELFF
j_gene: TRBJ2-2
abundance: many
v_gene: TRBV7-8
d_gene: TRBD1

CDR3nt: TGTGCCAGCAGTTCCACAGGGTTCGAGCAGTACTTC
CDR3aa: CASSSTGFEQYF
j_gene: TRBJ2-7
abundance: many
v_gene: TRBV28
d_gene: NA

CDR3nt: TGTGCCAGTAGTTCCGGACAGGGTTTAGGACTAGCCAAAAACATTCAGTACTTC
CDR3aa: CASSSGQGLGLAKNIQYF
j_gene: TRBJ2-4
abundance: many
v_gene: TRBV19
d_gene: TRBD1

CDR3nt: TGTGCCAGCAGTTACTCGACAGGGGCGCATAATTCACCCCTCCACTTT
CDR3aa: CASSYSTGAHNSPLHF
j_gene: TRBJ1-6
abundance: few
v_gene: TRBV6-6
d_gene: TRBD1

CDR3nt: TGTGCCAGCAGCCGCCTAGCGGGGCCTGGGGCCAACGTCCTGACTTTC
CDR3aa: CASSRLAGPGANVLTF
j_gene: TRBJ2-6
abundance: NA
v_gene: TRBV2
d_gene: TRBD2

CDR3nt: TGTGCCAGCAGTTACGGGAAGGACTATGGCTACACCTTC
CDR3aa: CASSYGKDYGYTF
j_gene: TRBJ1-2
abundance: NA
v_gene: TRBV6-2/TRBV6-3
d_gene: NA

CDR3nt: TGTGCCAGCAGCGCGTGGACAGGGGGGGATCAGCCCCAGCATTTT
CDR3aa: CASSAWTGGDQPQHF
j_gene: TRBJ1-5
abundance: many
v_gene: TRBV7-9
d_gene: TRBD1

CDR3nt: TGTGCCAGCAGCTTAGGCGCCGAGAGTGGCTACACCTTC
CDR3aa: CASSLGAESGYTF
j_gene: TRBJ1-2
abundance: few
v_gene: TRBV7-9
d_gene: NA

CDR3nt: TGTGCCAGCAGCTATAACCGGGACAGACCCTACGAGCAGTACTTC
CDR3aa: CASSYNRDRPYEQYF
j_gene: TRBJ2-7
abundance: many
v_gene: TRBV14
d_gene: TRBD1

CDR3nt: TGTGCCAGCAGTCGGGGGGGGGATGAAAAACTGTTTTTT
CDR3aa: CASSRGGDEKLFF
j_gene: TRBJ1-4
abundance: many
v_gene: TRBV6-6
d_gene: NA

CDR3nt: TGCAGTGCTAGGGGGACATCTAGTGTTGACACCTTC
CDR3aa: CSARGTSSVDTF
j_gene: TRBJ1-2
abundance: many
v_gene: TRBV20-1
d_gene: NA

CDR3nt: TGTGCCAGCAGCTTACCCCGGGGGCGCGATGAGCAGTTCTTC
CDR3aa: CASSLPRGRDEQFF
j_gene: TRBJ2-1
abundance: many
v_gene: TRBV7-8
d_gene: NA

CDR3nt: TGTGCCAGCAGCTCGGACAGGGGTAACCACAATGAGCAGTTCTTC
CDR3aa: CASSSDRGNHNEQFF
j_gene: TRBJ2-1
abundance: many
v_gene: TRBV7-2
d_gene: TRBD1

CDR3nt: TGTGCCAGTACGGGCAGGGGGCGATTTGGTACAGATACGCAGTATTTT
CDR3aa: CASTGRGRFGTDTQYF
j_gene: TRBJ2-3
abundance: many
v_gene: TRBV19
d_gene: TRBD1

CDR3nt: TGTGCCAGCAGCCAAGTTCCGGGGGCCATAGGGCCCCAGCATTTT
CDR3aa: CASSQVPGAIGPQHF
j_gene: TRBJ1-5
abundance: many
v_gene: TRBV3-1
d_gene: NA

CDR3nt: TGTGCCATCAGTGAGTCCGGGGAAGCAGAAGAGACCCAGTACTTC
CDR3aa: CAISESGEAEETQYF
j_gene: TRBJ2-5
abundance: few
v_gene: TRBV10-3
d_gene: NA

CDR3nt: TGCAGTGCTAGAGAGGGGGCCGGAGGTCAGCCCCAGCATTTT
CDR3aa: CSAREGAGGQPQHF
j_gene: TRBJ1-5
abundance: NA
v_gene: TRBV20-1
d_gene: NA

CDR3nt: TGTGCCAGCAGGGCCCATTCCGGGGCGCCCATCAATGGCTACACCTTC
CDR3aa: CASRAHSGAPINGYTF
j_gene: TRBJ1-2
abundance: many
v_gene: TRBV7-2
d_gene: NA

CDR3nt: TGTGCCAGCAGGGAAGGGGGACCTATAGCCAAAAACATTCAGTACTTC
CDR3aa: CASREGGPIAKNIQYF
j_gene: TRBJ2-4
abundance: many
v_gene: TRBV7-2
d_gene: NA

CDR3nt: TGTGCCAGCAGCTTGAGTGGGACCCAGTACTTC
CDR3aa: CASSLSGTQYF
j_gene: TRBJ2-5
abundance: many
v_gene: TRBV5-4
d_gene: NA

CDR3nt: TGTGCCAGCAGTATAAAGAACACTGAAGCTTTCTTT
CDR3aa: CASSIKNTEAFF
j_gene: TRBJ1-1
abundance: many
v_gene: TRBV11-3
d_gene: NA

CDR3nt: TGTGCCAGCAGCCAAGATTCGGGATCTGGAAACACCATATATTTT
CDR3aa: CASSQDSGSGNTIYF
j_gene: TRBJ1-3
abundance: few
v_gene: TRBV3-1
d_gene: NA

CDR3nt: TGTGCCAGCAGCACTACTACCGGGCCCAGGGTGGCCCAGTACTTC
CDR3aa: CASSTTTGPRVAQYF
j_gene: TRBJ2-5
abundance: many
v_gene: TRBV7-9
d_gene: NA

CDR3nt: TGTGCCAGCAGCTTAGCCCGGGGCAATGAGCAGTTCTTC
CDR3aa: CASSLARGNEQFF
j_gene: TRBJ2-1
abundance: many
v_gene: TRBV11-3
d_gene: NA

CDR3nt: TGTGCCGGAGGGACAGGGGGTACTGGGGCCAACGTCCTGACTTTC
CDR3aa: CAGGTGGTGANVLTF
j_gene: TRBJ2-6
abundance: many
v_gene: TRBV7-2
d_gene: TRBD1

CDR3nt: TGCAGTGCTGCCGGGGCCTACTCCTACGAGCAGTACTTC
CDR3aa: CSAAGAYSYEQYF
j_gene: TRBJ2-7
abundance: NA
v_gene: TRBV20-1
d_gene: NA

CDR3nt: TGTGCCAGCAGCCGTTATGGGGGAGGTTCACCCCTCCACTTT
CDR3aa: CASSRYGGGSPLHF
j_gene: TRBJ1-6
abundance: many
v_gene: TRBV13
d_gene: NA

CDR3nt: TGTGCCAGCAGCCAAATACCTCAGGGGGATGAAGCTTTCTTT
CDR3aa: CASSQIPQGDEAFF
j_gene: TRBJ1-1
abundance: many
v_gene: TRBV4-2
d_gene: TRBD1

CDR3nt: TGTGCCAGCAGCATAATGGGACAACTGAACACTGAAGCTTTCTTT
CDR3aa: CASSIMGQLNTEAFF
j_gene: TRBJ1-1
abundance: many
v_gene: TRBV7-2
d_gene: NA

CDR3nt: TGTGCCAGCAGCCAAAGGACTAACTACAATGAGCAGTTCTTC
CDR3aa: CASSQRTNYNEQFF
j_gene: TRBJ2-1
abundance: many
v_gene: TRBV14
d_gene: NA

CDR3nt: TGCAGTGCTAGAATGCCGGGGGCAATTAATTCACCCCTCCACTTT
CDR3aa: CSARMPGAINSPLHF
j_gene: TRBJ1-6
abundance: many
v_gene: TRBV20-1
d_gene: NA

CDR3nt: TGTGCCACCTCCCTCTCGGGGGGGCCCAACGAGCAGTACTTC
CDR3aa: CATSLSGGPNEQYF
j_gene: TRBJ2-7
abundance: many
v_gene: TRBV6-6
d_gene: TRBD2

CDR3nt: TGCGCCAGCAGACAGTTCCCGAGGGACCATGAGGTCGGGGAGCTGTTTTTT
CDR3aa: CASRQFPRDHEVGELFF
j_gene: TRBJ2-2
abundance: NA
v_gene: TRBV5-1
d_gene: NA

CDR3nt: TGTGCCAGCAGTGAAGGAGCGGGGGGCGTGGATACGCAGTATTTT
CDR3aa: CASSEGAGGVDTQYF
j_gene: TRBJ2-3
abundance: many
v_gene: TRBV2
d_gene: TRBD2